This TCR beta chain was profiled in a study of chemoradiotherapy in HPV16-positive cancers. Note on this clone: What it binds is not known.

Profiled with immunoSEQ multiplex PCR; TCRdb holds only in-frame clones, not every one. Among 13,000 or so clones listed, approximately 71% were seen once. Study-wide points: Better recurrence-free survival went with HPV-responsive T-cell expansion in HPV16-positive patients. Non-HPV-specific T cells did not expand in tumors during treatment, whereas candidate HPV-specific clones and E7-related motifs did.

Between the trimmed V and J ends, which lost 8 bases and 0 bases, there was a span of 12 bases. This CDR3 spans 14 amino acids. Germline loops: CDR1 SNHLY, CDR2 FYNNEI. The sequence came from a human donor with HPV-associated anogenital cancer. This material was collected from a patient who underwent chemoradiotherapy. The chain recombines TRBV2 with TRBJ2-3; no firm D call. The CDR3 coding sequence is TGTGCCAGCCAGATAGGGTTTAGCACAGATACGCAGTATTTT. This gives the protein CASQIGFSTDTQYF.